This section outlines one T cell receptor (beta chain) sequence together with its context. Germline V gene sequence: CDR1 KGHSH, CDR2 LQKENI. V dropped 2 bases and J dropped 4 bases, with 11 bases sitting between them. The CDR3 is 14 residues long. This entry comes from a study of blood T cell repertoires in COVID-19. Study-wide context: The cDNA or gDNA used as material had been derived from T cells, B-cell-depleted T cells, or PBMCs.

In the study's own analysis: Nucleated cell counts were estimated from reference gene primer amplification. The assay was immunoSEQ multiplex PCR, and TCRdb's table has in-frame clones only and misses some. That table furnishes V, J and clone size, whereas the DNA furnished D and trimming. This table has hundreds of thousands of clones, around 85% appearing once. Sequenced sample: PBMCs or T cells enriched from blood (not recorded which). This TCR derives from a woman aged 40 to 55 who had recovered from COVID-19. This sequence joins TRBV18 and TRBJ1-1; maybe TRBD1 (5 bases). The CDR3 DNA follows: TGTGCCAGCTCACCATCCTCAGGGATCACTGAAGCTTTCTTT. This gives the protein CASSPSSGITEAFF. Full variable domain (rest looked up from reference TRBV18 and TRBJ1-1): NAGVMQNPRHLVRRRGQEARLRCSPMKGHSHVYWYRQLPEEGLKFMVYLQKENIIDESGMPKERFSAEFPKEGPSILRIQQVVRGDSAAYFCASSPSSGITEAFFGQGTRLTVV.